The source of this T cell receptor beta chain is a study of T cell changes during pregnancy in multiple sclerosis. Some clones are missing from TCRdb's copy, which holds only in-frame ones; the method was immunoSEQ multiplex PCR. This repertoire shows some 80,000 clones, 90% to 95% found once; its top ten account for 2.5% to 3%. This sequence was found in a female donor with multiple sclerosis, enrolled in a pregnancy study. The material was peripheral blood, obtained before pregnancy.

The CDR3 sequence is CASSPSGQVYGYTF. DNA for the CDR3: TGTGCCAGCTCACCATCGGGACAAGTCTATGGCTACACCTTC. V usage is TRBV18 and J usage is TRBJ1-2; maybe TRBD1 (6 bases). The CDR3 has 14 residues. V was trimmed by 2 bases and J by 4 bases, leaving 11 bases between them. The germline V gene has CDR1 KGHSH and CDR2 LQKENI. Based on the CDR3 plus reference TRBV18 and TRBJ1-2, the full variable domain is NAGVMQNPRHLVRRRGQEARLRCSPMKGHSHVYWYRQLPEEGLKFMVYLQKENIIDESGMPKERFSAEFPKEGPSILRIQQVVRGDSAAYFCASSPSGQVYGYTFGSGTRLTVV.